Below are 20 T cell receptor beta chains sequenced from a single sample in a study of T cell changes during pregnancy in multiple sclerosis. Sequenced by immunoSEQ multiplex PCR; TCRdb stores in-frame clones only, minus some. The sample consists of 38,000 or so clones, 90% to 95% of them appearing once. This sample comprised CD4+ T cells from peripheral blood mononuclear cells, obtained in the second trimester of pregnancy. The receptors originated from a female donor in good health, enrolled as a control in a pregnancy study.

The rearrangement joins TRBV7-9 to TRBJ1-6, with 7 bases lining up with TRBD1. J lost 10 bases, V lost 3 bases, and 12 bases had no gene match. CDR3 length: 16 residues. CDR1 is SEHNR and CDR2 is FQNEAQ in the germline V gene (reference sequence). The CDR3 protein is CASSLETTGKESPLHF. DNA of the CDR3: TGTGCCAGCAGCTTGGAAACGACAGGGAAAGAATCACCCCTCCACTTT.

The rearrangement joins TRBV7-2 to TRBJ2-2, with 11 bases matching TRBD2. Per germline, CDR1 SGHTA and CDR2 FQGNSA. V trimming: 3 bases; J trimming: 8 bases; junction bases outside the gene matches: 5. The CDR3 runs 15 residues. CDR3 residues: CASSFNSGGAGELFF. CDR3 nucleotide sequence: TGTGCCAGCAGCTTTAATAGCGGGGGGGCAGGGGAGCTGTTTTTT.

The chain uses TRBV27 and TRBJ2-5; 10 bases fit TRBD1. Germline CDR1 is MNHEY and CDR2 is SMNVEV (reference sequence). This CDR3 has 13 residues. Unmatched junction bases numbered 3, after V lost 7 bases and J lost 4 bases. CDR3 in DNA: TGTGCCAGCAAGACAGGGGGCCGAGAGACCCAGTACTTC. It specifies CASKTGGRETQYF.

This clone was detected a few times. CDR3 residues: CAWGGGGYGYTF. In nucleotides, the CDR3 is TGTGCCTGGGGTGGGGGAGGCTATGGCTACACCTTC. This chain connects TRBV30 to TRBJ1-2, with D perhaps matching TRBD1 (5 bases). With 5 bases removed from V and 4 bases from J, the gap between germline ends came to 11 bases. The CDR3 has 12 amino acids. Germline CDR1 is GTSNPN and CDR2 is SVGIG (reference sequence). The entire variable domain, with the rest obtained from reference TRBV30 and TRBJ1-2, is as follows: SQTIHQWPATLVQPVGSPLSLECTVEGTSNPNLYWYRQAAGRGLQLLFYSVGIGQISSEVPQNLSASRPQDRQFILSSKKLLLSDSGFYLCAWGGGGYGYTFGSGTRLTVV.

This chain joins TRBV11-3 and TRBJ2-3, with 11 bases lining up with TRBD2. There are 16 residues in the CDR3. Germline-derived CDR1 and CDR2 are SGHNT and YENEEA. V gave up 4 bases and J gave up 8 bases; unmatched junction bases: 11. In nucleotides, the CDR3 is TGTGCCAGCAGCTCGAGCGCCGGGACTAGCGGCTTTACGCAGTATTTT. Protein: CASSSSAGTSGFTQYF.

This chain links TRBV18 with TRBJ1-1; D may be TRBD1 (5 bases). V lost 3 bases to trimming and J lost 0 bases, with 11 bases between them. The CDR3 totals 15 residues. Germline CDR1 KGHSH, CDR2 LQKENI. The CDR3 here is CASSPGGRMNTEAFF. The CDR3 DNA follows: TGTGCCAGCTCACCCGGGGGTCGCATGAACACTGAAGCTTTCTTT. The full variable domain, completed using reference TRBV18 and TRBJ1-1, is NAGVMQNPRHLVRRRGQEARLRCSPMKGHSHVYWYRQLPEEGLKFMVYLQKENIIDESGMPKERFSAEFPKEGPSILRIQQVVRGDSAAYFCASSPGGRMNTEAFFGQGTRLTVV.

The J gene is TRBJ1-1, the V gene TRBV11-3, with TRBD1 matching over 7 bases. The germline CDR1 and CDR2 sequences are SGHNT and YENEEA. The CDR3 length is 13 residues. Trimming took 2 bases from V and 7 from J; bases not matched to a gene: 4. This CDR3 reads CASSLTRTGEAFF. DNA for the CDR3: TGTGCCAGCAGCTTAACCCGGACAGGTGAAGCTTTCTTT.

J is TRBJ1-1 and V is TRBV27, with D possibly TRBD1 on 6 matching bases. V was clipped by 6 bases and J by 2 bases, with 13 bases between them. Germline-derived CDR1 and CDR2 are MNHEY and SMNVEV (reference sequence). CDR3 length: 14 amino acids. In nucleotides, the CDR3 is TGTGCCAGCAGACGAACAGGGACAAACACTGAAGCTTTCTTT. The encoded protein is CASRRTGTNTEAFF.

V gene TRBV7-9 combines with J gene TRBJ1-1, with D possibly TRBD1 on 5 matching bases. This CDR3 comprises 14 residues. V was clipped by 11 bases and J by 2 bases, with 18 bases between them. Germline-derived CDR1 and CDR2 are SEHNR and FQNEAQ (reference sequence). In nucleotides, the CDR3 is TGTGCCGTGGGCCTGGGCAGGGTAAACACTGAAGCTTTCTTT. Protein sequence: CAVGLGRVNTEAFF.

The CDR3 sequence is CASSIDRTGELFF. CDR3 nucleotides: TGTGCCAGCAGCATTGACAGAACCGGGGAGCTGTTTTTT. The V call is TRBV7-2, the J call TRBJ2-2; D may be TRBD1 (5 bases). With 5 bases removed from V and 5 bases from J, the gap between germline ends came to 9 bases. Germline V gives CDR1 SGHTA, CDR2 FQGNSA. The CDR3 sequence is 13 residues long.

This chain connects TRBV7-2 to TRBJ2-7; 8 bases match TRBD2. This CDR3 spans 16 amino acids. The germline gives CDR1 SGHTA, CDR2 FQGNSA. With V trimmed by 1 base and J by 3 bases, 8 bases remained unmatched. The CDR3 nucleotides read TGTGCCAGCAGCTTAGGGGCGGGGGGCCGATACTACGAGCAGTACTTC. As protein: CASSLGAGGRYYEQYF. The full variable domain, rest sourced from reference TRBV7-2 and TRBJ2-7, is GAGVSQSPSNKVTEKGKDVELRCDPISGHTALYWYRQSLGQGLEFLIYFQGNSAPDKSGLPSDRFSAERTGGSVSTLTIQRTQQEDSAVYLCASSLGAGGRYYEQYFGPGTRLTVT.

The rearrangement uses TRBV28 and TRBJ2-3; 9 nucleotides agree with TRBD2. Trimming removed 5 bases from V and 2 bases from J; junction bases left unmatched: 5. The CDR3 sequence is 15 residues long. Germline V gene sequence: CDR1 MDHEN, CDR2 SYDVKM. The CDR3 nucleotides are TGTGCCAGCAGTCAGACTAGCGGACTCACAGATACGCAGTATTTT. It specifies CASSQTSGLTDTQYF.

The chain links TRBV4-3 to TRBJ2-5; D ambiguous. CDR3 size: 10 residues. The germline V gene encodes CDR1 LGHNA and CDR2 YSLEER. The V end lost 4 bases, the J end lost 7 bases, and 4 bases lay between the germline ends. CDR3 sequence: CASSPRTQYF. As DNA, the CDR3 is TGCGCCAGCAGCCCCCGGACCCAGTACTTC.

The rearrangement joins TRBV7-2 to TRBJ2-2; D might be TRBD1 (6 bases). Per germline, CDR1 SGHTA and CDR2 FQGNSA. The length of the CDR3 is 13 residues. V lost 5 bases and J lost 5, with 9 bases in between. In DNA form, the CDR3 reads TGTGCCAGCAGCCCTGGACAGACCGGGGAGCTGTTTTTT. It is translated as CASSPGQTGELFF.

V and J are TRBV28 and TRBJ2-6; D is unresolved. The CDR3 is 18 residues long. Germline V gene sequence: CDR1 MDHEN, CDR2 SYDVKM. Trimming took off 4 bases at V and 3 bases at J, with 19 bases between the two ends. The CDR3: CASSSFDGPSGGANVLTF. The DNA of the CDR3 is TGTGCCAGCAGTTCCTTTGACGGCCCATCAGGTGGGGCCAACGTCCTGACTTTC. The variable domain in full, with the rest retrieved from reference TRBV28 and TRBJ2-6, is DVKVTQSSRYLVKRTGEKVFLECVQDMDHENMFWYRQDPGLGLRLIYFSYDVKMKEKGDIPEGYSVSREKKERFSLILESASTNQTSMYLCASSSFDGPSGGANVLTFGAGSRLTVL.

Points on this clone: Germline and junction disagree at one end, which may indicate a read error. The chain joins TRBV4-1 to TRBJ1-1; 7 nucleotides line up with TRBD1. This CDR3 spans 13 amino acids. Germline CDR1 MGHRA, CDR2 YSYEKL. CDR3 residues: CASSQGTVTKAFF. The CDR3 DNA is TGCGCCAGCAGCCAGGGGACAGTCACTAAAGCTTTCTTT.

This sequence joins TRBV6-1 and TRBJ2-3, with D possibly matching TRBD2 (6 bases). The CDR3 loop spans 15 amino acids. The germline V gene has CDR1 MNHNS and CDR2 SASEGT. V was shortened by 6 bases and J by 1 base, with 14 bases between the two germline ends. In DNA, the CDR3 is TGTGCCAGCAGCTCCCCAGGGACTCGCACAGATACGCAGTATTTT. It yields the protein CASSSPGTRTDTQYF.

The chain employs TRBV7-3 and TRBJ2-3, with 7 bases fitting TRBD2. The ends lost 1 base at V and 6 bases at J; junction bases unmatched: 13. Germline CDR1 SGHTA, CDR2 FQGTGA. This CDR3 contains 17 residues. CDR3 sequence: CASSLMASGATLDTQYF. CDR3 in DNA: TGTGCCAGCAGCTTAATGGCTAGCGGTGCTACGTTGGATACGCAGTATTTT. The full variable domain, completed using reference TRBV7-3 and TRBJ2-3, is GAGVSQTPSNKVTEKGKYVELRCDPISGHTALYWYRQSLGQGPEFLIYFQGTGAADDSGLPNDRFFAVRPEGSVSTLKIQRTERGDSAVYLCASSLMASGATLDTQYFGPGTRLTVL.

The rearrangement links TRBV7-9 to TRBJ2-5, with D perhaps TRBD2 (5 bases). V shed 9 bases and J shed 5 bases, with 16 bases lying between them. Per the germline V gene, CDR1 is SEHNR and CDR2 is FQNEAQ (reference sequence). The CDR3 sequence is 13 residues long. In DNA, the CDR3 is TGTGCCAGTACCAATGAGGGTCGGGAGACCCAGTACTTC. The encoded protein is CASTNEGRETQYF.

This clone was picked up one time. The chain uses TRBV4-3 and TRBJ1-4, with D perhaps TRBD1 (6 bases). Trimming shortened V by 4 bases and J by 8 bases, and 20 bases separated the two germline ends. CDR3 length: 16 amino acids. In germline, CDR1 is LGHNA, CDR2 YSLEER. The CDR3 DNA sequence: TGCGCCAGCAGCCGTCGAGGGGGGGGGAGTGGGGAAAAACTGTTTTTT. Amino acids: CASSRRGGGSGEKLFF.